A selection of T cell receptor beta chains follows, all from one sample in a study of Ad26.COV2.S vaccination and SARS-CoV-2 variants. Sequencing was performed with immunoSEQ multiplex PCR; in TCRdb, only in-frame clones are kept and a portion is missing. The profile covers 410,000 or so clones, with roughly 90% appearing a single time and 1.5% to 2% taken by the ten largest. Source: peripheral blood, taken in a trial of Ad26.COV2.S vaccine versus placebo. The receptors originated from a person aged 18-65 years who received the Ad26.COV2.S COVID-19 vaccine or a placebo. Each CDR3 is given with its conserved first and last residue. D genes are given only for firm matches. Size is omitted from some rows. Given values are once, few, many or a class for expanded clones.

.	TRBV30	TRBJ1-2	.	CACTRGLGYGYTF	TGTGCCTGTACCCGGGGGCTGGGGTATGGCTACACCTTC
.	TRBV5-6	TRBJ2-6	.	CASSLASGANVLTF	TGTGCCAGCAGCTTGGCGTCCGGGGCCAACGTCCTGACTTTC
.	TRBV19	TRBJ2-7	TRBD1	CASSYGTGVEQYF	TGTGCCAGTAGCTATGGGACAGGGGTCGAGCAGTACTTC
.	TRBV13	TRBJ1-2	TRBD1	CASSIGQGSEGYTF	TGTGCCAGCAGCATCGGACAGGGGTCTGAGGGCTACACCTTC
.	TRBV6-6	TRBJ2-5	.	CASSSFRVSETQYF	TGTGCCAGCAGTTCTTTCCGAGTGTCGGAGACCCAGTACTTC
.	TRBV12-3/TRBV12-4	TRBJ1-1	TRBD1	CASRGTASGEAFF	TGTGCCAGCAGGGGGACAGCCAGCGGGGAAGCTTTCTTT
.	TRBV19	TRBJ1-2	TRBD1	CASRPPPGQGAYTF	TGTGCCAGTAGACCCCCCCCGGGACAGGGGGCCTACACCTTC
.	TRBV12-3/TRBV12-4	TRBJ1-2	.	CASSLQINYGYTF	TGTGCCAGCAGTCTACAGATAAACTATGGCTACACCTTC
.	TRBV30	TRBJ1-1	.	CAWIPRVRHTEAFF	TGTGCCTGGATCCCTCGGGTCAGGCACACTGAAGCTTTCTTT
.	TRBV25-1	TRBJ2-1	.	CASSEYGGTGDNEQFF	TGTGCCAGCAGTGAATACGGGGGAACAGGGGACAATGAGCAGTTCTTC
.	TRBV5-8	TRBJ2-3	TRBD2	CASSFLAGGTDTQYF	TGTGCCAGCAGCTTCCTAGCGGGGGGCACAGATACGCAGTATTTT
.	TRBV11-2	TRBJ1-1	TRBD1	CASSLHLDRDRAFF	TGTGCCAGCAGCTTACACTTGGACAGGGATCGGGCTTTCTTT
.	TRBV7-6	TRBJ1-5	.	CASSLLPNQPQHF	TGTGCCAGCAGCTTACTACCTAATCAGCCCCAGCATTTT
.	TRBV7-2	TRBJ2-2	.	CASSTRGGGLGTGELFF	TGTGCCAGCAGCACCCGGGGTGGGGGGCTTGGCACCGGGGAGCTGTTTTTT
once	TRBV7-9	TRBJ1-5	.	CASSLGGMSNQPQHF	TGTGCCAGCAGCTTAGGGGGTATGAGCAATCAGCCCCAGCATTTT
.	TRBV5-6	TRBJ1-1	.	CASSLAGQSQGEAFF	TGTGCCAGCAGCTTGGCCGGACAGTCGCAGGGTGAAGCTTTCTTT
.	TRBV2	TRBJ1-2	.	CASMDWGRRGYTF	TGTGCCAGCATGGATTGGGGGCGACGAGGCTACACCTTC
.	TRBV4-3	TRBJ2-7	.	CASSRGTAYEQYF	TGCGCCAGCAGCCGCGGGACAGCCTACGAGCAGTACTTC